This T cell receptor (beta chain) stems from a study of breast tumors, draining lymph nodes, adjacent tissues (dated by TCRdb to between 2015 and 2016). Study-wide context: In breast cancer patients, the study compared the TCR beta repertoires of tumor, adjacent nontumor tissue and axillary lymph nodes. In human breast cancer, the study set out to assess how tumor, surrounding tissue and draining lymph node repertoires relate to one another and whether T cells might be exchanged between them. Points the paper makes about the study in general: The data were judged consistent with most tumor T cells deriving from the lymph node and then expanding within tumor tissue. Rather than being directly demonstrated, the conclusion that tumor T cells originate in lymph nodes was presented as consistent with a hypothesis. Tumor T-cell repertoires showed less diversity than lymph node repertoires and more diversity than nontumor tissue repertoires, and tumor T-cell repertoires showed preferential V and J gene usage. Tumor and nontumor tissue repertoires were found to be significantly more similar in luminal-like than in basal-like breast cancer.

Trimming takes 3 bases off V and 1 base off J; junction bases not matched to a gene: 6. CDR1 DFQATT and CDR2 SNEGSKA are derived from the germline V gene (reference sequence). Inclusive of the bounding cysteine and phenylalanine, the CDR3 is 15 residues long. Solely the CDR3 DNA is kept, with 45 bases framed from the first base. Lymph node samples were obtained from the axillary draining lymph nodes of breast cancer patients. This clonotype was observed many times. It lacks a known antigen. No base qualities exist here, and no much larger clone lies one base off it. Instrument used: Illumina HiSeq 2000. TCR beta chain libraries were generated through multiplex PCR amplification. High-throughput sequencing was used to analyze the amplified TCR beta chain products. The raw public reads went through TCRdb reprocessing: fastp at Q25, MiXCR clone calling, in-frame beta chains kept. Entries that share a CDR3 protein sequence are merged under the most common genes and DNA. This sample lists some 85,000 distinct CDR3 sequences; approximately 31% were detected once. Together, the top ten hold over 6.5% of the sample.

The sequencing sample was made of axillary lymph node tissue. This clonotype was obtained from a female donor with breast cancer. Some clones in this sample may be carry-over from other donors' samples. The chain joins TRBV20-1 to TRBJ1-2, with TRBD1 identical over 9 junction bases. The nucleotide sequence is TGCAGTGCTAGTGATGGGACAGGGAATAACTATGGCTACACCTTC. Translated, this is CSASDGTGNNYGYTF.